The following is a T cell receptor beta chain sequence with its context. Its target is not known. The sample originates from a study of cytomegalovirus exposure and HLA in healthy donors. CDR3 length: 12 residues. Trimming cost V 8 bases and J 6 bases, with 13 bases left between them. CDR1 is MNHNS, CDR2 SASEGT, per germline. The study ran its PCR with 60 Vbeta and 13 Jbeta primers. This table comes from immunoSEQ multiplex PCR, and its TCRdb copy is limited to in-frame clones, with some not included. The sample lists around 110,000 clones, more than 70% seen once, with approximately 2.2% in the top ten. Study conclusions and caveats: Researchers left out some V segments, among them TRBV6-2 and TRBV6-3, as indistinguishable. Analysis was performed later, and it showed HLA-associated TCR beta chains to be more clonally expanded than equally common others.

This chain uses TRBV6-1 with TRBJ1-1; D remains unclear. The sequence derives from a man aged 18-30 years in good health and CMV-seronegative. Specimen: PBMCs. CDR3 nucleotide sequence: TGTGCCAGCGGCGGCGTCAGTGCTGAAGCTTTCTTT. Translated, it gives CASGGVSAEAFF.